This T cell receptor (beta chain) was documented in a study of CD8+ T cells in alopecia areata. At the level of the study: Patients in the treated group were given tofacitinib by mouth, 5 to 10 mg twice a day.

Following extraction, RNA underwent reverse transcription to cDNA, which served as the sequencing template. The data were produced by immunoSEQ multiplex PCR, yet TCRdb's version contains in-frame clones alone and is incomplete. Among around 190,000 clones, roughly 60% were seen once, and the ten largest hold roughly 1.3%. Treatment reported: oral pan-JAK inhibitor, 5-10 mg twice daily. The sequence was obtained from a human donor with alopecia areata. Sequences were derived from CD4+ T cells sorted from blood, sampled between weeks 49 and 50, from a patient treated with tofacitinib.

DNA of the CDR3: TGCAGCGTTAGCCCGCGGGCCGGGGAGCTGTTTTTT. It is translated as CSVSPRAGELFF. The gene calls are TRBV29-1 and TRBJ2-2; D perhaps matches TRBD2 (5 bases). Looked up from germline, CDR1 is SQVTM and CDR2 is ANQGSEA. V lost 5 bases, J lost 6 bases, and 10 bases lay in between. There are 12 residues in the CDR3.